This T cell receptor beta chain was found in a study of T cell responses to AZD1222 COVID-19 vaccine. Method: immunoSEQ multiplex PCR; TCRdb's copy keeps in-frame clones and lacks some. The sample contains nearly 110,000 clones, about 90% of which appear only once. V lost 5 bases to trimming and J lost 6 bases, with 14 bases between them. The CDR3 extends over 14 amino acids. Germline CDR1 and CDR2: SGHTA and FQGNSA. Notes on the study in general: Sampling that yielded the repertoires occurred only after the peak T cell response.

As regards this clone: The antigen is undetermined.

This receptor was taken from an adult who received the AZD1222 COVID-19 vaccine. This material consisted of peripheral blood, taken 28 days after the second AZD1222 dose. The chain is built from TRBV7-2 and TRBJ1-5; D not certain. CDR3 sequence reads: CASSPGSVGQPQHF. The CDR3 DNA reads TGTGCCAGCAGCCCCGGTTCGGTCGGTCAGCCCCAGCATTTT.